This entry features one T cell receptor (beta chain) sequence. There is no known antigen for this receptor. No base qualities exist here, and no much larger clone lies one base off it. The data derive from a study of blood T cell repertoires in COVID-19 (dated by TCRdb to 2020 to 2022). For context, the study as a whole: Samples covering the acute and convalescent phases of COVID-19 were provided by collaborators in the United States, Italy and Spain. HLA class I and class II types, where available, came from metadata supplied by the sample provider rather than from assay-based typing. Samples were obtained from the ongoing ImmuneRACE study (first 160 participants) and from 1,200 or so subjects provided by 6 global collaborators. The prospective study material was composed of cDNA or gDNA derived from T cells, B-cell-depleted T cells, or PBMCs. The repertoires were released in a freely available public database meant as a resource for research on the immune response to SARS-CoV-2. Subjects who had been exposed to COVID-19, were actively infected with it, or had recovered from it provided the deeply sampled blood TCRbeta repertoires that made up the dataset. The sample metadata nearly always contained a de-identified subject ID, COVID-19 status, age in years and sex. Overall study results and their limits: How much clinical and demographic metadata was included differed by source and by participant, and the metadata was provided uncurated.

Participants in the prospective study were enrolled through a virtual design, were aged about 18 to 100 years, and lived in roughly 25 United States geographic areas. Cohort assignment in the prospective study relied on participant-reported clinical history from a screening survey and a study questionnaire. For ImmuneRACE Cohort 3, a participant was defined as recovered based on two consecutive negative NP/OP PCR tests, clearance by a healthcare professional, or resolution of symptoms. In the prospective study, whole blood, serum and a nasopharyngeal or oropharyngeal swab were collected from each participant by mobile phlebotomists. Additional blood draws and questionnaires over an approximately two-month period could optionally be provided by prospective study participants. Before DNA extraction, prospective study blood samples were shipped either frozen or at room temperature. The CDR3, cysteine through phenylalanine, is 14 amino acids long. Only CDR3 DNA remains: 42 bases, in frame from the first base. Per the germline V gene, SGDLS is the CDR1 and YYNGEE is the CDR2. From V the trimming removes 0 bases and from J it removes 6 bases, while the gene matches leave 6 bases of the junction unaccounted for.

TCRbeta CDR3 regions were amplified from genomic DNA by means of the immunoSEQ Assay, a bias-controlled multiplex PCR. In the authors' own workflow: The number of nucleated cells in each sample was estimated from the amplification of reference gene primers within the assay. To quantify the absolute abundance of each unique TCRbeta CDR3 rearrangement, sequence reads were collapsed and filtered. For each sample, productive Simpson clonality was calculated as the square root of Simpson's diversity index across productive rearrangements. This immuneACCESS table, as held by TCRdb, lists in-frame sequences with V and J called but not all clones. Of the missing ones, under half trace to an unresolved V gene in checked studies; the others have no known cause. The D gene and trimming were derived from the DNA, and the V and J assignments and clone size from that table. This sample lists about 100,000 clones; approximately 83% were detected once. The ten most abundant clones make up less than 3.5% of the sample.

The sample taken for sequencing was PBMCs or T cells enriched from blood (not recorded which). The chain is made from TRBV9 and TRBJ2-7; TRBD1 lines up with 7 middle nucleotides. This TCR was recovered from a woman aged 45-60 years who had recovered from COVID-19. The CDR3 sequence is CASSVVGGASEQYF. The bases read TGTGCCAGCAGCGTAGTAGGGGGCGCGAGCGAGCAGTACTTC.